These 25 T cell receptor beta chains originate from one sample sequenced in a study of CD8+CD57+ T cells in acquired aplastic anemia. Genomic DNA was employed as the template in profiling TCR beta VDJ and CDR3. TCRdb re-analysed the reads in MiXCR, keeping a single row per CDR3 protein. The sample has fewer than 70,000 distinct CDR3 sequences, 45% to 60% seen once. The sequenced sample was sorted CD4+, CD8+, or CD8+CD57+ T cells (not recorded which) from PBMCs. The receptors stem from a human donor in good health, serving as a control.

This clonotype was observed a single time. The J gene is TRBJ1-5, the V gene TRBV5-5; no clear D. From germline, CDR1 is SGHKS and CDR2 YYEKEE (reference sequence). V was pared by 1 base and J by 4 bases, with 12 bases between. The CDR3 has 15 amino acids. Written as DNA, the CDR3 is TGTGCCAGCAGCTTGTTCCCACAGAGTAATCAGCCCCAGCATTTT. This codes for CASSLFPQSNQPQHF.

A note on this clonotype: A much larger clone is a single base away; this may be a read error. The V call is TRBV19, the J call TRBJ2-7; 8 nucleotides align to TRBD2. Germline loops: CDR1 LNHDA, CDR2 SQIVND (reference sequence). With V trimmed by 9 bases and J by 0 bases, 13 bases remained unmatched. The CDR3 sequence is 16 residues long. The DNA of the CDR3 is TGTGCCAGCAGTGAGGGTCCGGGGGGGAGCTCCTACGAGCAGTACTTC. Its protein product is CASSEGPGGSSYEQYF.

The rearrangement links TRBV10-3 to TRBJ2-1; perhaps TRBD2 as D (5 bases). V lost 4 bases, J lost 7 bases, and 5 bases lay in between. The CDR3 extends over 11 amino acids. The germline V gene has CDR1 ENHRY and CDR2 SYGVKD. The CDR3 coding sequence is TGTGCCATCAGTGCGGGAAATGAGCAGTTCTTC. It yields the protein CAISAGNEQFF.

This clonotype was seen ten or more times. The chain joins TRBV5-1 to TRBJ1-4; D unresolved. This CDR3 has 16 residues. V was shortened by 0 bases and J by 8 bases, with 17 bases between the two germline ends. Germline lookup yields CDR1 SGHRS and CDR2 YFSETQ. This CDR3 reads CASSLGLGFVEEKLFF. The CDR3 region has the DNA TGCGCCAGCAGCTTGGGCCTGGGGTTCGTAGAGGAAAAACTGTTTTTT.

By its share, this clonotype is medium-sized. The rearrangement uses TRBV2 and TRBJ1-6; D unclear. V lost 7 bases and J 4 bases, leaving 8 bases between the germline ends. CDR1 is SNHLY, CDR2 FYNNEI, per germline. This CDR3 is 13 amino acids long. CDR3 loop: CASIGIYNSPLHF. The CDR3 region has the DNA TGTGCCAGCATCGGTATTTATAATTCACCCCTCCACTTT. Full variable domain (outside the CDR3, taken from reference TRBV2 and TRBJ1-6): EPEVTQTPSHQVTQMGQEVILRCVPISNHLYFYWYRQILGQKVEFLVSFYNNEISEKSEIFDDQFSVERPDGSNFTLKIRSTKLEDSAMYFCASIGIYNSPLHFGNGTRLTVT.

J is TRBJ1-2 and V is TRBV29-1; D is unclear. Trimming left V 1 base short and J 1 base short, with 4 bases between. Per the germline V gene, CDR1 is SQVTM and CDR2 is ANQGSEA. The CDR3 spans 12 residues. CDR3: CSVEALNYGYTF. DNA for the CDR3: TGCAGCGTTGAAGCCCTTAACTATGGCTACACCTTC.

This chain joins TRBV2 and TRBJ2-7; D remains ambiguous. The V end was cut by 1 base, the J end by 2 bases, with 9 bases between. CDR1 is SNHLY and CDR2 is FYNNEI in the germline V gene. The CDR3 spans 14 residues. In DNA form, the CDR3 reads TGTGCCAGCAGTGAAGGTCAGGACCCCTACGAGCAGTACTTC. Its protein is CASSEGQDPYEQYF.

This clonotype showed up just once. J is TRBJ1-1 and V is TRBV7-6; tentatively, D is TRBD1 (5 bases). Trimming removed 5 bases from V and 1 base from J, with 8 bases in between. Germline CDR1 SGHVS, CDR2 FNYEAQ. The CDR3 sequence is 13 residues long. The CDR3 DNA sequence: TGTGCCAGCAGCCGACAGTCGAACACTGAAGCTTTCTTT. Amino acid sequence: CASSRQSNTEAFF. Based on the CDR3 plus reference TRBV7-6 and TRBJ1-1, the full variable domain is GAGVSQSPRYKVTKRGQDVALRCDPISGHVSLYWYRQALGQGPEFLTYFNYEAQQDKSGLPNDRFSAERPEGSISTLTIQRTEQRDSAMYRCASSRQSNTEAFFGQGTRLTVV.

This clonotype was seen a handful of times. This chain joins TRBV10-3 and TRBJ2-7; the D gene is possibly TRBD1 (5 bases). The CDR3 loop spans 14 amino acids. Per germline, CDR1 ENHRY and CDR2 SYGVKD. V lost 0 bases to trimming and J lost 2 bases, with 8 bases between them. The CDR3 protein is CAISESGVAYEQYF. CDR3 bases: TGTGCCATCAGTGAGTCAGGGGTGGCCTACGAGCAGTACTTC.

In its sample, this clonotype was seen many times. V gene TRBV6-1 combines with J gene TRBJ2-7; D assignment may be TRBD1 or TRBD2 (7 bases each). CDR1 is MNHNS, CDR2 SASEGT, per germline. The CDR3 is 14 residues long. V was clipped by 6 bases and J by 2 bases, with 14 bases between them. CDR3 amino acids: CASRGGTAAYEQYF. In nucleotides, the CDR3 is TGTGCCAGCAGGGGGGGGACAGCCGCCTACGAGCAGTACTTC.

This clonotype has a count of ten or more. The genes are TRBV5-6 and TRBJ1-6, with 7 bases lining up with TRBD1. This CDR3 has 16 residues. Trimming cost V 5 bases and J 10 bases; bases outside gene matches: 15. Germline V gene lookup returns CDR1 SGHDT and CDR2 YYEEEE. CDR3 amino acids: CASSYRELQGSSPLHF. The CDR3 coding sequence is TGTGCCAGCAGTTATCGCGAACTACAGGGGAGCTCACCCCTCCACTTT.

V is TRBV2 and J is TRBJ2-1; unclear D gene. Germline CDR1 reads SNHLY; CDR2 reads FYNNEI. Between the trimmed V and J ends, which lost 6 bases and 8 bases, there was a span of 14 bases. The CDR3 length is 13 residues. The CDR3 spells CASSVDFSHEQFF. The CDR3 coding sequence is TGTGCCAGCAGCGTAGACTTTAGTCATGAGCAGTTCTTC.

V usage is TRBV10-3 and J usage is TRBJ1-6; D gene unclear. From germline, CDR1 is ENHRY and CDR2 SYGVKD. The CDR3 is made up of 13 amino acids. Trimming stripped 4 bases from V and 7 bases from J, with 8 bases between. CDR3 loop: CAISGDLNSPLHF. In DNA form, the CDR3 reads TGTGCCATCAGTGGTGACCTGAATTCACCCCTCCACTTT.

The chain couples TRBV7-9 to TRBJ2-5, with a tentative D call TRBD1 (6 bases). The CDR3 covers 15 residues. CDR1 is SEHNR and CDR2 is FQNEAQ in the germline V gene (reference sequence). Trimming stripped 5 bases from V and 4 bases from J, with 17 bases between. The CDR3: CASSSTPRGAETQYF. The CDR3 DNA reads TGTGCCAGCAGCAGTACGCCCAGGGGCGCAGAGACCCAGTACTTC.

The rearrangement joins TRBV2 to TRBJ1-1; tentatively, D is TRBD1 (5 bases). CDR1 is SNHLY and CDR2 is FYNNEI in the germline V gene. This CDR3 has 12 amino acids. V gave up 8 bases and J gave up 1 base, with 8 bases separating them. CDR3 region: CASRQPNTEAFF. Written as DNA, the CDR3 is TGTGCCAGCCGACAGCCGAACACTGAAGCTTTCTTT.

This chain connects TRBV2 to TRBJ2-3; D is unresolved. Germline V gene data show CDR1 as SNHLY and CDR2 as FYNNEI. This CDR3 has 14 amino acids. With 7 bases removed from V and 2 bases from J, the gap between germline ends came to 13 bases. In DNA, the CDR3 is TGTGCCAGCACGAGATCGGGCACCACAGATACGCAGTATTTT. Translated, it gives CASTRSGTTDTQYF.

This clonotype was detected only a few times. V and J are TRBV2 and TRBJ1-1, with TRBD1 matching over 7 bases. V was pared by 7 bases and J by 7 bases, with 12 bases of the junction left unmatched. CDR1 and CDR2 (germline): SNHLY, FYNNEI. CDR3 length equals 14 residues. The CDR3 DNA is TGTGCCAGCACCTTCCTCCCGGGACAGCTTGAAGCTTTCTTT. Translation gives CASTFLPGQLEAFF.

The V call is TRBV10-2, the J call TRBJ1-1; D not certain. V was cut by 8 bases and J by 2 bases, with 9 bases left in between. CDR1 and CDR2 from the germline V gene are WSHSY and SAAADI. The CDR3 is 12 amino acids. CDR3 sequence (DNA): TGCGCCAGCCGCCGACCTAACACTGAAGCTTTCTTT. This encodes CASRRPNTEAFF.

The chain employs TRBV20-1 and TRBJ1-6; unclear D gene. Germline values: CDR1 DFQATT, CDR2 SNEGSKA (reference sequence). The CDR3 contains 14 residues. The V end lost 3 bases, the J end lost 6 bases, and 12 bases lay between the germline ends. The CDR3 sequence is CSARVRLINSPLHF. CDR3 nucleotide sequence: TGCAGTGCTAGGGTACGACTGATTAATTCACCCCTCCACTTT.

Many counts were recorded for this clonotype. This chain's CDR3 is CASSRGTPSDIQYF. The CDR3 region has the DNA TGTGCCAGCAGCCGTGGGACACCCAGCGACATTCAGTACTTC. The rearrangement joins TRBV5-8 to TRBJ2-4, with a weak D call TRBD1 (6 bases). V was clipped by 4 bases and J by 8 bases, with 16 bases between them. Germline CDR1 and CDR2: SGHTS and YDEGEE. The length of the CDR3 is 14 residues.

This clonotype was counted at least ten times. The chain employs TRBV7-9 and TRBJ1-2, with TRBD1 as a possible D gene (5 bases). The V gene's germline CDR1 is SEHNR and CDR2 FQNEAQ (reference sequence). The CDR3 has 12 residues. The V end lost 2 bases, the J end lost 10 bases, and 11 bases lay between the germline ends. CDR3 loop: CASSLSLGAYTF. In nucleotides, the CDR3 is TGTGCCAGCAGCTTATCCCTCGGGGCCTACACCTTC.

The CDR3 DNA reads as TGTGCCTGGGACAGGGACTCCTACGAGCAGTACTTC. Translation gives CAWDRDSYEQYF. This chain uses TRBV30 with TRBJ2-7, with TRBD1 matching 7 bases. Trimming took 5 bases from V and 0 from J; bases not matched to a gene: 1. Germline V gene data show CDR1 as GTSNPN and CDR2 as SVGIG (reference sequence). CDR3 length: 12 residues.

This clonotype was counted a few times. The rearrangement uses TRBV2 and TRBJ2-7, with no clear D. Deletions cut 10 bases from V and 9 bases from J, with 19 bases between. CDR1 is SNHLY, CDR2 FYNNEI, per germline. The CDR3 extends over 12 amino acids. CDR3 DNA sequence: TGTGCCACCCCCTTGGAAATACGAGGGCAGTACTTC. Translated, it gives CATPLEIRGQYF. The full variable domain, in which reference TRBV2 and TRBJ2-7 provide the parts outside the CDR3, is EPEVTQTPSHQVTQMGQEVILRCVPISNHLYFYWYRQILGQKVEFLVSFYNNEISEKSEIFDDQFSVERPDGSNFTLKIRSTKLEDSAMYFCATPLEIRGQYFGPGTRLTVT.

CDR3 DNA sequence: TGTGCCAGCAGCTTAGGCAGGGGGCTCGACGAGCAGTACTTC. This sequence encodes CASSLGRGLDEQYF. V gene TRBV7-2 combines with J gene TRBJ2-7; 8 nucleotides agree with TRBD1. Trimming at V came to 1 base and at J to 5 bases, leaving 4 bases not matched to a gene. The V gene's germline CDR1 is SGHTA and CDR2 FQGNSA. The CDR3 runs 14 residues.

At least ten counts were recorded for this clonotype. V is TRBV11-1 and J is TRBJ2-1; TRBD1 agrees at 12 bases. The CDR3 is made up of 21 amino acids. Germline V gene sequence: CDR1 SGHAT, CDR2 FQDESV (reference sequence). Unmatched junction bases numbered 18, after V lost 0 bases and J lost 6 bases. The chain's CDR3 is CASSLAGTGGEVPVETNEQFF. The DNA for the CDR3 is TGTGCCAGCAGCTTAGCTGGGACAGGGGGCGAGGTGCCCGTAGAAACCAATGAGCAGTTCTTC. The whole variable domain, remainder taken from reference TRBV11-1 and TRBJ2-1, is EAEVAQSPRYKITEKSQAVAFWCDPISGHATLYWYRQILGQGPELLVQFQDESVVDDSQLPKDRFSAERLKGVDSTLKIQPAELGDSAMYLCASSLAGTGGEVPVETNEQFFGPGTRLTVL.